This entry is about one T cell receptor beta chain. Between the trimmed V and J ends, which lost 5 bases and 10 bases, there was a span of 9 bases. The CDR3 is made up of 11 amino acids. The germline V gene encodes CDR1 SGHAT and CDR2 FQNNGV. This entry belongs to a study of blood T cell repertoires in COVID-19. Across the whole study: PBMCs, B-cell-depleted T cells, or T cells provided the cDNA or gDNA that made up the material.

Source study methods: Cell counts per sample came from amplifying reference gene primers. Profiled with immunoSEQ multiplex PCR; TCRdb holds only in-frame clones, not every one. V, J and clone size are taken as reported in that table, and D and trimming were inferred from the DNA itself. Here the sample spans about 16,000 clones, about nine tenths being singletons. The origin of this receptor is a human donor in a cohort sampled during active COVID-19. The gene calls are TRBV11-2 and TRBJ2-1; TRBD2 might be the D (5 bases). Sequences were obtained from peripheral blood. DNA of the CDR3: TGTGCCAGCAGCGGAGGTGGGGAGCAGTTCTTC. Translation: CASSGGGEQFF.